This TCR beta chain was profiled in a study of blood T cell repertoires in COVID-19. Whole-study context: In each case, the material was cDNA or gDNA derived from T cells, B-cell-depleted T cells, or PBMCs.

Some clones are missing from TCRdb's copy, which holds only in-frame ones; the method was immunoSEQ multiplex PCR. The sample records approximately 150,000 clones, about 79% being singletons. Trimming took 5 bases from V and 4 from J, leaving 15 bases between them. CDR1 is SEHNR and CDR2 is FQNEAQ in the germline V gene (reference sequence). The CDR3 runs 15 residues. This rearrangement joins TRBV7-9 to TRBJ2-1; D possibly corresponds to TRBD1 (5 bases). The sample consisted of peripheral blood. This TCR came from a man aged 60 to 69 with active or convalescent COVID-19. The CDR3 DNA reads TGTGCCAGCAGCCCCTTTACAACAGGTTACAATGAGCAGTTCTTC. It is translated as CASSPFTTGYNEQFF. The full variable domain, in which reference TRBV7-9 and TRBJ2-1 provide the parts outside the CDR3, is DTGVSQNPRHKITKRGQNVTFRCDPISEHNRLYWYRQTLGQGPEFLTYFQNEAQLEKSRLLSDRFSAERPKGSFSTLEIQRTEQGDSAMYLCASSPFTTGYNEQFFGPGTRLTVL.